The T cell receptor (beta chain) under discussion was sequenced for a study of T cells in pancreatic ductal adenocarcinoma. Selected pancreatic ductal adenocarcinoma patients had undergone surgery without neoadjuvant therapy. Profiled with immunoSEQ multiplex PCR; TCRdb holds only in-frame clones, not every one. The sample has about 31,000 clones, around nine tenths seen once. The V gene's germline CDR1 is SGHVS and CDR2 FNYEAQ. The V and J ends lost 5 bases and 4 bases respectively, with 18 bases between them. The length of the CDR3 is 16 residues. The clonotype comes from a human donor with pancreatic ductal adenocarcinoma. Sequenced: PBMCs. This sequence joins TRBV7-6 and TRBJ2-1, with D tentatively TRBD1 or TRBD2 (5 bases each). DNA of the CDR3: TGTGCCAGCAGCCCTGTGACGGGACCCGCTTACAATGAGCAGTTCTTC. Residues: CASSPVTGPAYNEQFF.